This T cell receptor (beta chain) was sequenced during a study of cytomegalovirus exposure and HLA in healthy donors (dated by TCRdb to the late 2010s). General notes on the study: An earlier analysis of roughly 630 of the donors reported approximately 270 Gb of sequence data and around 120 million unique TCR beta sequences from about 180 million T cells. The genetic ancestry cluster associated with self-reported Caucasian donors included around 76% of the roughly 360 genotyped donors. The study used immunosequencing to profile the T cell repertoires of approximately 690 subjects and linked those repertoires to cytomegalovirus serostatus. Rather than drawing on any new phenotypic data, the later analysis identified candidate immune exposures from TCR beta sequences and the way those sequences occurred across donors. In a later analysis, previously published TCR beta repertoires from 670 or so donors were re-analyzed and high-resolution HLA genotyping was added so that TCR occurrence patterns could be studied. An earlier analysis of approximately 580 of the donors used high-throughput TCR beta sequencing to judge whether each TCR beta V gene segment behaved as functional or pseudogenic. HLA typing included class I and class II loci at four-digit resolution. Genome-wide SNP genotypes for about 55% of the roughly 670 donors were used in a later genetic analysis, which treated that subset as a discovery cohort. About 280 gigabases of sequencing data and approximately 92 million unique TCR sequences made up an early release that covered 640 HLA-typed donors. The study combined high-throughput TCR immunosequencing, statistical association of individual TCRs with disease status, and machine learning to predict cytomegalovirus infection status. Because of strong linkage in the cohort, a few DR-DQ haplotypes were treated as single units for association and clustering. All discovery cohort repertoires had been generated on a single sequencing platform. Along with the roughly 700-subject first cohort, a separate validation cohort of approximately 110 different subjects was used. Among roughly 400 genotyped donors of the cohort, an average of roughly 230,000 unique TCR beta nucleotide sequences was sequenced per donor, of which 15% to 20% were non-productive. The study aimed to test whether signatures of past pathogen exposure could be identified by cataloging public T cell receptors. The number of typed donors differed by locus: about 629-630 for A, B, C, DRB1 and DQB1; 500 to 550 for DQA1; approximately 600 for DPA1; and about 450 for DPB1. Alongside the repertoire data, information on donor age, sex, ethnicity and CMV serostatus was compiled. Points the paper makes about the study in general: In a later analysis, most CMV-associated TCR beta chains were found to appear HLA-restricted, with HLA associations seemingly driven largely by CMV exposure. A later analysis associated around 16,000 TCR beta sequences with specific HLA alleles at a false discovery rate of 0.05. The sequencing pipeline was judged likely to have produced a cluster of highly shared sequence variants as a technical artifact. For the cohort, immune exposure information was limited to CMV serostatus. In vitro tests confirmed that a few of the cytomegalovirus-associated TCR beta chains recognize cytomegalovirus antigens. A further reported finding was that TCR beta sequences accurately predicted the HLA-A and HLA-B alleles for most subjects in the first cohort. The 87-base-pair reads could not distinguish some IMGT-functional V segments, including TRBV6-2 and TRBV6-3, so those segments were excluded. According to a later genetic analysis, donors in an Asian-associated ancestry cluster had fewer N-insertions in productive TCRs than the approximately 650-donor mean. Most TCR sequences were observed very rarely across donors, whereas some public TCRs were present in many individuals. It was suggested by the authors that the approach could potentially be generalized to other disease states and immunological phenotypes. In a later analysis, TCR association rates were found to vary across HLA loci, with the most associated TCRs seen for DRB1 alleles and the fewest for HLA-C alleles. Correlated functional status among segregating V segments might reflect linkage disequilibrium, but an unknown experimental factor could not be ruled out. In a later analysis, HLA-associated TCR beta chains were found to be more clonally expanded and to have lower generation probabilities than equally common non-associated chains. Approximately 16 rarely observed V segments, including chromosome 9 orphons, were excluded from the earlier analysis of some 590 of the donors because counts were too low. According to a later analysis, parvovirus B19, influenza, CMV and Epstein-Barr virus appeared linked to several top co-occurrence clusters. V-gene and J-gene trimming of TCR beta chains was associated with a missense DCLRE1C variant in a later genetic analysis, and the association was replicated in an independent cohort. In the study, about 150 TCR beta chains were listed as associated with cytomegalovirus. Because HLA typing was unavailable for some donors at each locus, only the typed subset was used in association tests. When HLA alleles, especially DR and DQ, strongly co-occurred, attributing TCR associations to individual alleles was difficult. Broadly in line with IMGT annotations, most TCR beta V segments showed up in productive rearrangements about 87% or about 30% of the time in an earlier analysis of under 700 of the donors. Sequencing depth was assumed to be roughly uniform across donors in the presence/absence analyses, though that assumption may not hold. This cohort had only TCR beta chains sequenced, and the lack of alpha or paired-chain data limited which features could be detected. The classifier was reported to diagnose cytomegalovirus status with high specificity and sensitivity in both the original and validation cohorts.

The receptor library was made with the immunoSEQ multiplex PCR assay. For the multiplex PCR, a mixture combining 60 forward primers for TCR Vbeta segments and 13 reverse primers for TCR Jbeta segments was used. Amplification of the CDR3 region of rearranged TCR beta genes was performed with a multiplex PCR assay on genomic DNA. On the Illumina HiSeq System, the amplified TCR beta libraries were sequenced as 87-base-pair reads. The study's own analysis went as follows. Across the 500 to 850 repertoires, a later analysis counted some 80 million unique TCR beta chains, roughly 11 million of which were shared by at least two donors. Raw reads were error-corrected and collapsed into unique sequences by a nearest-neighbor algorithm in which closely related sequences were merged to remove PCR and sequencing errors. Alignment of CDR3 sequences to IMGT reference sequences was used to assign V, D and J gene segments. For a sequence to be retained, at least a six-nucleotide match to both a V gene segment and a J gene segment was required. A rearrangement counted as productive if the CDR3 had no stop codons and remained in frame with V and J, and every other rearrangement counted as non-productive. CDR3 was defined by IMGT convention, running from the second conserved V-encoded cysteine to the conserved J-encoded phenylalanine. Sequences without an unambiguous match to a single V gene segment were excluded from the earlier analysis of 450 to 650 of the donors. In an earlier analysis of approximately 590 of the donors, a V segment was called functional when productive rearrangements were above 56.7%, and segregating when the standard deviation between donors exceeded 5%. A statistical classification framework was built to diagnose cytomegalovirus status from the catalog of TCR beta chain sequences. V and J gene assignment, in a later analysis, came from comparing TCR nucleotide sequences with IMGT/GENE-DB human TR gene sequences. The TCRdist pipeline was used in a later analysis to assign CDR3 sequences and most-parsimonious VDJ recombination scenarios. In a later analysis, every TCR beta chain was defined by the combination of its CDR3 amino acid sequence and its V-gene family, and reads without a unique V-gene family were dropped. As a way to deal with suspected cross-contamination and a sequencing artifact, a later analysis dropped under 600 nucleotide sequences that were highly shared and had low generation probability. In a later analysis, a clonal expansion index was calculated for each public chain from normalized within-repertoire ranks of inferred template counts. A later analysis computed generation probabilities with a VDJ recombination model fitted to out-of-frame rearrangements, and checked the results against IGoR. A later analysis scored TCR-TCR, TCR-HLA and TCR-CMV co-occurrence with hypergeometric tests, applying a repertoire-size bias correction to TCR pairs. False discovery rates were estimated in a later analysis by permuting HLA or CMV assignments 20 times. A later analysis grouped co-occurring TCRs with DBSCAN, adding TCRdist sequence similarity when clustering within HLA-allele-positive subsets. Repertoires with fewer than 30,000 or more than 120,000 public chains were left out of co-occurrence clustering, as were four to six repertoires with anomalous nucleotide sharing. The table was pulled from immuneACCESS by TCRdb, which kept in-frame rearrangements only. Such tables lose some clones; where checked, under half of the loss comes from unresolved V genes, and the rest has no known cause. V, J and clone size are taken as reported in that table, and D and trimming were inferred from the DNA itself. The table held for this sample gives around 140,000 clones. The ten largest clones capture roughly 1.6% of the sample.

From the cysteine up to the phenylalanine, the CDR3 has a length of 14 residues. The entry retains the CDR3 DNA only, 42 bases that are in frame from base 1. Trimming removed 4 bases from V and 4 bases from J; the gene matches leave 3 bases unexplained. CDR1 and CDR2 (MNHNY, SVGAGI) derive from the germline V gene (reference sequence). Regarding this clone: Its target antigen remains unknown.

In total, 500 to 700 healthy bone marrow donors made up the cohort. All cohort members were sampled while nominally healthy, although unrecorded immune exposures were likely present. The donor tested CMV seronegative, placing the donor among the 350 or so seronegative members of the cohort. Each donor provided a peripheral blood sample, and peripheral blood mononuclear cells were used for TCR beta sequencing. The Qiagen DNeasy Blood Extraction Kit was used to extract genomic DNA from the blood cell samples. The TCR originated in a woman aged 40 to 50 in good health and CMV-seronegative. Sequencing was performed on PBMCs. The chain was built from TRBV6-6 and TRBJ2-2, with 7 middle bases fitting TRBD1. The nucleotide sequence reads as follows: TGTGCCAGCAGTTTAGGGACAGTCACCGGGGAGCTGTTTTTT. Its translation is CASSLGTVTGELFF.